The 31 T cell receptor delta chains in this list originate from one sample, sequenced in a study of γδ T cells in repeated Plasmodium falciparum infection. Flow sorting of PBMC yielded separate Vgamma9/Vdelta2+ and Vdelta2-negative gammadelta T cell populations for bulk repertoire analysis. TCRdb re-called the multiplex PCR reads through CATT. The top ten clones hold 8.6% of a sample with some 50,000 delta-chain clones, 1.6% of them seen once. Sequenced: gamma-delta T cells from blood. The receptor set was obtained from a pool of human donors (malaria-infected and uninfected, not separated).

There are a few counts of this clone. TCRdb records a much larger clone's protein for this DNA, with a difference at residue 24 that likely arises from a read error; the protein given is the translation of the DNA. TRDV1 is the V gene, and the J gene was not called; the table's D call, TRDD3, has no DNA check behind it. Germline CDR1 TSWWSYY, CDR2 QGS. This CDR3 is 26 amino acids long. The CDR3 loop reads CALGEQGGSTGGYEVFSSWDTRQVFF. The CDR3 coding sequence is TGTGCTCTTGGGGAACAGGGGGGGAGTACTGGGGGATACGAAGTATTTTCCTCCTGGGACACCCGACAGGTGTTTTTC.

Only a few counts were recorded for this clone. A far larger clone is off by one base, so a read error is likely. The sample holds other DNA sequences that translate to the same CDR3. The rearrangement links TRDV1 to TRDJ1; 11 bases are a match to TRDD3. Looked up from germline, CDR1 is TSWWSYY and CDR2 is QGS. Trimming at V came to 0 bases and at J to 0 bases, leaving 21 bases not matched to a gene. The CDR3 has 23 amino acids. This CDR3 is CALGELEGPVNVLGDKDTDKLIF. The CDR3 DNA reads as TGTGCTCTTGGGGAACTAGAAGGACCCGTGAACGTACTGGGGGATAAAGACACCGATAAACTCATCTTT.

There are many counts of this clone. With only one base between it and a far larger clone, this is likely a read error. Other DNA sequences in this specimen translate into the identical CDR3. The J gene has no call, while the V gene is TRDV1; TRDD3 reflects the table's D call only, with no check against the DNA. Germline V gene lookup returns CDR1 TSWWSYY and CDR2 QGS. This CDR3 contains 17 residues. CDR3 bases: TGTGCTCTTGGGGAATACAGCCTGGGATACTACCGGGATAAACTAATCTTT. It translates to CALGEYSLGYYRDKLIF.

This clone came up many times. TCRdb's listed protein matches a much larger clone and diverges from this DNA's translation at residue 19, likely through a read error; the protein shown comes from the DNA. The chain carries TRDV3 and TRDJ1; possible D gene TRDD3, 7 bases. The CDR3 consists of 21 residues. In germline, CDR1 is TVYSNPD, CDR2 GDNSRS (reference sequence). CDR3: CAFRAPSPLGAIWAYTDKPIF. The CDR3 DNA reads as TGTGCCTTTAGAGCGCCTTCCCCCCTGGGGGCCATATGGGCGTACACCGATAAACCCATCTTT.

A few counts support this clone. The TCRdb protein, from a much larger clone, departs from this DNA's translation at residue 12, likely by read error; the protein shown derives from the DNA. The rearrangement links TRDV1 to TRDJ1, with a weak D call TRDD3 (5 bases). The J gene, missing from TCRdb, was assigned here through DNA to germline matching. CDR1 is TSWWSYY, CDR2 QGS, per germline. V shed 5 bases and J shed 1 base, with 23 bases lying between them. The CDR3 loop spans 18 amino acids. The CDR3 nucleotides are TGTGCTCTTGGGCTCCCCCTGGGCTCTCTCCGGTGCACCGATAAACTCATCTTT. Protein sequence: CALGLPLGSLRCTDKLIF.

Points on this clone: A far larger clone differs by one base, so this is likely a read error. The CDR3 loop reads CAYRSRGGKTSLRALRTGGPHTDKLIF. In DNA form, the CDR3 reads TGTGCTTATAGGAGTCGGGGGGGGAAAACCTCCCTACGCGCTCTCCGTACTGGGGGTCCTCACACCGATAAACTCATCTTT. The chain couples TRAV38-2/DV8 to TRDJ1; 8 bases agree with TRDD3. Germline matching of the DNA provided the J gene here, since TCRdb leaves it blank. V was pared by 2 bases and J by 0 bases, with 39 bases of the junction left unmatched. The CDR3 length is 27 residues. Germline CDR1 reads TSESDYY; CDR2 reads QEAYKQQN.

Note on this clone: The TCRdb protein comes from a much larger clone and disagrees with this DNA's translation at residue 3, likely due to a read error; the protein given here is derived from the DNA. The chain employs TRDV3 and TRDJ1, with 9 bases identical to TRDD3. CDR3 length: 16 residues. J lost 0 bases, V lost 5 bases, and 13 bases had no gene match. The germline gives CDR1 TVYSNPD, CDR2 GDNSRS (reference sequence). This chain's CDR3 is CAIRSLGDVYTDKLIF. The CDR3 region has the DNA TGTGCCATTCGGAGCCTGGGGGATGTGTACACCGATAAACTCATCTTT.

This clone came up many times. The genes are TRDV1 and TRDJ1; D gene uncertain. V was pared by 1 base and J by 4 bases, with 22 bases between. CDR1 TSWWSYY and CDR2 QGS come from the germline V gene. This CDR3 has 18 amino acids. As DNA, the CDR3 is TGTGCTCTTGGGGAACAGGGTTTCCGTCCCCCAGGGAACGATAAACTCATCTTT. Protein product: CALGEQGFRPPGNDKLIF.

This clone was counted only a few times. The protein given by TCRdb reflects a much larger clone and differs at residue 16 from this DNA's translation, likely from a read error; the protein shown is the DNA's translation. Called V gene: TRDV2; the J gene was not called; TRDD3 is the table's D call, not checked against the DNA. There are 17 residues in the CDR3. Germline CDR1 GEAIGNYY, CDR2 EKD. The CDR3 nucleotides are TGTGCCTGTGTAGGGATCGCTCTGGGGGACTACACCGATAAACTCACCTTT. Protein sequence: CACVGIALGDYTDKLTF.

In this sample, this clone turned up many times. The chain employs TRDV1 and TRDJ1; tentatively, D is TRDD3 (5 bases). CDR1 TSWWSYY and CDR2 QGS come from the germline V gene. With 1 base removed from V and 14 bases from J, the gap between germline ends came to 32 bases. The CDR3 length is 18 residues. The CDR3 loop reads CALGERPKNGHRVRGLIF. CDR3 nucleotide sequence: TGTGCTCTTGGGGAACGCCCAAAGAACGGACACCGAGTCAGGGGACTTATCTTT.

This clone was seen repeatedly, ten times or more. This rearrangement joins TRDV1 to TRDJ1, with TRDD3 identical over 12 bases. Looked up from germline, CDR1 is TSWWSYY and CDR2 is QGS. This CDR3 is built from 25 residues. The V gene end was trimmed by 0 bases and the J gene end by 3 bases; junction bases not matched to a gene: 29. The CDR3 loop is CALGELPYVAIKIPVLGDTPDKLIF. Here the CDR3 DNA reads TGTGCTCTTGGGGAACTACCCTATGTCGCCATTAAAATTCCGGTACTGGGGGATACCCCCGATAAACTCATCTTT.

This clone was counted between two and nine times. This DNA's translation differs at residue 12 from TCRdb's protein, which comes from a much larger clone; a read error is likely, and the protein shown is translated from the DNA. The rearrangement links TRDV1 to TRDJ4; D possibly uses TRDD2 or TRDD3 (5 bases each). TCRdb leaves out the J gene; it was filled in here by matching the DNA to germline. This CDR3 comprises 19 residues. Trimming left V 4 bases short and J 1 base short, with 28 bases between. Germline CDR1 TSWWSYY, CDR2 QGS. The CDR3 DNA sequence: TGTGCTCTTGGGGTGAGCTTCCCACCCCGTACTAGGGGAGACAGACCCCTGATCTTT. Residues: CALGVSFPPRTRGDRPLIF.

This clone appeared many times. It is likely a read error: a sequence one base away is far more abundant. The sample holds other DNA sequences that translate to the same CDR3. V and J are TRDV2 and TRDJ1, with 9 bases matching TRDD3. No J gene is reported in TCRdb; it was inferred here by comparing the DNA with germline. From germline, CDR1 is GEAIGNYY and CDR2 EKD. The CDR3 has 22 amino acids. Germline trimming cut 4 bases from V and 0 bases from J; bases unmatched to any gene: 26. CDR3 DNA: TGTGCCTGTGATAAACGCCCTCGCCGGGGGGATACCCCAAACTCGTACACCGATAAACTCATCTTT. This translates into CACDKRPRRGDTPNSYTDKLIF.

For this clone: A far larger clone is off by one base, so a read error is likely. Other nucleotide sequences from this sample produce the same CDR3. CDR3: CALGEIWGASYPQYWGIHRCDTDKLIF. The CDR3 nucleotides read TGTGCTCTTGGGGAAATTTGGGGCGCGTCCTACCCCCAGTACTGGGGGATACATCGTTGTGACACCGATAAACTCATCTTT. J is TRDJ1 and V is TRDV1, with 12 bases fitting TRDD3. TCRdb supplies no J gene; here it was assigned by aligning the nucleotide sequence to germline. With V trimmed by 2 bases and J by 0 bases, 34 bases remained unmatched. The CDR3 runs 27 residues. Germline CDR1 reads TSWWSYY; CDR2 reads QGS.

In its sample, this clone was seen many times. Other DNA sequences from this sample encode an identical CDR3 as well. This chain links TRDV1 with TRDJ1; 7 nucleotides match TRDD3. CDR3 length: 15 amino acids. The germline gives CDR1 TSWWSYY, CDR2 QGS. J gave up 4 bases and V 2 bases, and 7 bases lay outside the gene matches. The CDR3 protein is CALGELAGGFDKLIF. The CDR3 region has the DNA TGTGCTCTTGGGGAATTGGCGGGGGGATTCGATAAACTCATCTTT.

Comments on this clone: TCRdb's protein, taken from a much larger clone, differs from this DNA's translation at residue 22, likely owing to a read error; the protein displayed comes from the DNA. The CDR3 DNA follows: TGTGCAATGAGAGAGGGCCCCCTCCTACCTAAACCTACTGGGGGATACGGGTACACCGATAAACCCATCTTT. As protein: CAMREGPLLPKPTGGYGYTDKPIF. TRAV14/DV4 is the V gene, and the J gene was not called; the tabulated D call, TRDD3, remains unverified against the DNA. There are 24 residues in the CDR3. In germline, CDR1 is TSDPSYG, CDR2 QGSYDQQN (reference sequence).

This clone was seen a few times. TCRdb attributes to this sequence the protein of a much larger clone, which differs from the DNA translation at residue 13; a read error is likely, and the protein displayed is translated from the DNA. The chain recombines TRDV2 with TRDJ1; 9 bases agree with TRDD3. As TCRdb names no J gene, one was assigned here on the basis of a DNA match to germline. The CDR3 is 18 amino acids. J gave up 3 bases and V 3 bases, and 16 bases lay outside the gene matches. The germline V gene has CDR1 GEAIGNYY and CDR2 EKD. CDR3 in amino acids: CACDPILGDFSYADKLIF. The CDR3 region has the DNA TGTGCCTGTGACCCTATACTGGGGGACTTCTCGTACGCCGATAAACTCATCTTT.

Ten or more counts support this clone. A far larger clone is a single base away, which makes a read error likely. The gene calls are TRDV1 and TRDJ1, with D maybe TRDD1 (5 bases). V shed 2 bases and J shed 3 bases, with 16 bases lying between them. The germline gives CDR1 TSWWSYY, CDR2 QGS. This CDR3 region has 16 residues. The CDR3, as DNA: TGTGCTCTTGGGGAAGAAGAAATCTCTCTTGCCGATAAACTCATCTTT. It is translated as CALGEEEISLADKLIF.

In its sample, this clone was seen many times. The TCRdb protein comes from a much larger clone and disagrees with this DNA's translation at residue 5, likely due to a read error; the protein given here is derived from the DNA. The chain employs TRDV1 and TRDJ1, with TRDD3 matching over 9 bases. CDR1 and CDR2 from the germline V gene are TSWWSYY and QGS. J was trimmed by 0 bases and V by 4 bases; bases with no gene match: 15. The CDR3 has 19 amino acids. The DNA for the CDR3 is TGTGCTCTTGGGGCTACCAAGCGGGGATACGCCAATCACACCGATAAACTCATCTTT. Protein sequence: CALGATKRGYANHTDKLIF.

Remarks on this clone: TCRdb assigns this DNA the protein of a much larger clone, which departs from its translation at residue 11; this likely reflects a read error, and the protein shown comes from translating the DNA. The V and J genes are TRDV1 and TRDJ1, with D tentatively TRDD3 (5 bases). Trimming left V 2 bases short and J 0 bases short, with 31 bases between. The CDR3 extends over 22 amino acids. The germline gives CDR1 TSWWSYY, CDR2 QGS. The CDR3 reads CALGEMKARMGRFTGYTDKLIF. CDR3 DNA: TGTGCTCTTGGGGAAATGAAGGCTCGAATGGGGAGATTTACCGGGTACACCGATAAACTCATCTTT.

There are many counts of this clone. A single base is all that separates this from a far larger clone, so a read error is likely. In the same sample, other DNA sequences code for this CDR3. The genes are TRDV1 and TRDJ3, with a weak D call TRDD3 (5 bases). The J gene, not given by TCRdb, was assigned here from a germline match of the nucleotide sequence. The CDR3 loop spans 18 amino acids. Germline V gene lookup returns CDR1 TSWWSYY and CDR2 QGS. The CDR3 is CALGEPPVGSWDTRQMFF. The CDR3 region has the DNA TGTGCTCTTGGGGAACCTCCCGTCGGCTCCTGGGACACCAGACAGATGTTTTTC.

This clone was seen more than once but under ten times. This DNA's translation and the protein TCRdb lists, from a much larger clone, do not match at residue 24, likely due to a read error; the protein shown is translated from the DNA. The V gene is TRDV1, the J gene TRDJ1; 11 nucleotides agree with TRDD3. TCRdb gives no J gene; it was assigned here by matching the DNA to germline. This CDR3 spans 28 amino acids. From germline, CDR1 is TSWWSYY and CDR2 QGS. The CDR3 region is CALGGPYRTLHSLLLGDISFGYTGKLIF. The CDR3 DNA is TGTGCTCTTGGGGGCCCCTACAGGACCCTACATTCCTTATTACTGGGGGATATTTCTTTTGGCTACACCGGTAAACTCATCTTT.

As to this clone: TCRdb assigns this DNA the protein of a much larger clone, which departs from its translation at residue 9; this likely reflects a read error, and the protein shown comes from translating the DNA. The CDR3 region is CALGELRSHTPGTDKLIF. The CDR3, as DNA: TGTGCTCTTGGGGAGCTTAGGTCCCATACTCCGGGTACCGATAAACTCATCTTT. V is TRDV1 and J is TRDJ1; D gene unclear. TCRdb carries no J gene annotation; the J gene was assigned here by matching the DNA with germline. Trimming cost V 3 bases and J 2 bases, with 22 bases left between them. CDR1 and CDR2 (germline): TSWWSYY, QGS. CDR3 length equals 18 residues.

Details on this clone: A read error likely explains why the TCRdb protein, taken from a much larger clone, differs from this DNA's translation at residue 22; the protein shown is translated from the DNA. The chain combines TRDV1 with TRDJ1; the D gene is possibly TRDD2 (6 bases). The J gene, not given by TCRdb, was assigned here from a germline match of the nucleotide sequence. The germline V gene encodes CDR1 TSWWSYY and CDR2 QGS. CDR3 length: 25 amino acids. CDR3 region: CALGESTEQATSYPHWYMGTDELIF. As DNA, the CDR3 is TGTGCTCTTGGGGAAAGTACTGAACAGGCTACGTCCTACCCTCACTGGTATATGGGCACCGATGAACTCATCTTT.

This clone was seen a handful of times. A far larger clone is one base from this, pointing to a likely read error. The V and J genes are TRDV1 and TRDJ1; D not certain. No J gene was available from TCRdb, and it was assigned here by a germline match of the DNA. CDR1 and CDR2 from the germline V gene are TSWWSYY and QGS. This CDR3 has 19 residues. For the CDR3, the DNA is TGCGCTCTTGGGTCCCAGGGAGTGGCTACTCCCCTGTCTACCGATAAACTCATCTTT. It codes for CALGSQGVATPLSTDKLIF.

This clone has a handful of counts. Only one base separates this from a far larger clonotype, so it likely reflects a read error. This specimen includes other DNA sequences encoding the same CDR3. As DNA, the CDR3 is TGTGCTCTCTGGGGACGATCGTACACCGATAAGCTCATCTTT. Encoded protein: CALWGRSYTDKLIF. The V gene call is TRDV1, and the J gene call is absent; the table's D call, TRDD3, was not checked against the DNA. The CDR3 consists of 14 residues. Germline lookup yields CDR1 TSWWSYY and CDR2 QGS.

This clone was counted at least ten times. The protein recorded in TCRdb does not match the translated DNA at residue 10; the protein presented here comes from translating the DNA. The CDR3 DNA is TGTGCCTGTGACACCTTACTGGGGGATTCCTACACCGATAAACTCATCTTT. This gives the protein CACDTLLGDSYTDKLIF. The chain combines TRDV2 with TRDJ1, with 10 bases fitting TRDD3. Germline V gene data show CDR1 as GEAIGNYY and CDR2 as EKD. Trimming cost V 0 bases and J 0 bases; bases outside gene matches: 6. The CDR3 extends over 17 amino acids.

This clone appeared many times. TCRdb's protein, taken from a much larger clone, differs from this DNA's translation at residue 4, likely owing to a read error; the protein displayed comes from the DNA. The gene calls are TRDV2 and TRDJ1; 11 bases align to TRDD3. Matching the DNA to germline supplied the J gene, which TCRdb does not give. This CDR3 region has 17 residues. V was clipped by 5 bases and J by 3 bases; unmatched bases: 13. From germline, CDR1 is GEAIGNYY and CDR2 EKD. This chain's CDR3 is CACGLLGDNVNADKLIF. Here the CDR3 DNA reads TGTGCCTGTGGCTTACTGGGGGATAACGTAAATGCCGATAAACTCATCTTT.

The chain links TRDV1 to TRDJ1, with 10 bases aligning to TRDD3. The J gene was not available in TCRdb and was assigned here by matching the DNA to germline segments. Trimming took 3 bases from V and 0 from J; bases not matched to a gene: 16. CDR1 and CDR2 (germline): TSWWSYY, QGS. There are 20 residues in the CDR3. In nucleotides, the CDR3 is TGTGCTCTTGGGGAGCCGACTGACAACTGGGGGATCCCGTACACCGATAAACTCATCTTT. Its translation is CALGEPTDNWGIPYTDKLIF.

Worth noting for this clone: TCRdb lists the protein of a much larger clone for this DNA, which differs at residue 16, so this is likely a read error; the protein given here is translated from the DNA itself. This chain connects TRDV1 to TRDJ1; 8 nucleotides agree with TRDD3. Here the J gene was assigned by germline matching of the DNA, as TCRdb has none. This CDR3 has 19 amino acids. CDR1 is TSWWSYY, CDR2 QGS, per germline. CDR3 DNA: TGTGCTCTTGGGCCACGTGGCGGGGGGGATAATGGTGGGACCGATGAACTCATCTTT. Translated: CALGPRGGGDNGGTDELIF.

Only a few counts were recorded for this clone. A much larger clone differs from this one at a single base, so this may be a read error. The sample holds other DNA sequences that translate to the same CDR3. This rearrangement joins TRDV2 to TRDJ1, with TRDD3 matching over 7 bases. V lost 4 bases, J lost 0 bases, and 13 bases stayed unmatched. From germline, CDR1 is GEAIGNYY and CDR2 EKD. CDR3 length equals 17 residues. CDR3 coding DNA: TGTGCCTGTGATACCGTCGGACGGATACGGTACACCGATAAACTCATCTTT. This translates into CACDTVGRIRYTDKLIF.